This T cell receptor (beta chain) was identified in a study of blood T cell repertoires in COVID-19. The wider study: From the United States, Italy and Spain came samples of acute and convalescent COVID-19. PBMCs, B-cell-depleted T cells, or T cells provided the cDNA or gDNA that made up the material.

Using immunoSEQ multiplex PCR, the repertoire was profiled, and TCRdb retains in-frame clones only, with some absent. The profile covers 90,000 to 150,000 clones, with more than 60% appearing a single time and roughly 2.6% taken by the ten largest. The CDR3 runs 14 residues. CDR1 is SNHLY, CDR2 FYNNEI, per germline. Trimming removed 6 bases at V and 7 bases at J, with 16 bases between. The receptor comes from a man over 45 with acute or convalescent COVID-19. This rearrangement joins TRBV2 to TRBJ1-5; D possibly corresponds to TRBD1 (5 bases). The sample consisted of peripheral blood. The CDR3 reads CASRLDSYEQPQHF. DNA of the CDR3: TGTGCCAGCAGACTTGACAGTTATGAACAGCCCCAGCATTTT.